The 2 T cell receptor beta chains below were found in one sample sequenced in a study of cytomegalovirus exposure and HLA in healthy donors. Researchers ran the PCR with 60 Vbeta and 13 Jbeta primers. Here immunoSEQ multiplex PCR was the method, and the copy in TCRdb shows in-frame clones only, minus some. The data hold 100,000 to 150,000 clones, with 65% to 80% observed a single time. Sequencing input: PBMCs. Receptors were obtained from a man aged 25-40 years in good health and CMV-seronegative.

The chain recombines TRBV5-1 with TRBJ1-1; a possible D gene is TRBD1 (5 bases). Between the trimmed V and J ends, which lost 2 bases and 3 bases, there was a span of 14 bases. CDR3 length: 15 amino acids. Germline V lookup: CDR1 SGHRS, CDR2 YFSETQ. The DNA of the CDR3 is TGCGCCAGCAGCTTCGGAGGGGCCGTTGACACTGAAGCTTTCTTT. Translated, it gives CASSFGGAVDTEAFF.

The V gene is TRBV6-1, the J gene TRBJ2-7; 7 bases line up with TRBD1. J gave up 3 bases and V 5 bases, and 4 bases lay outside the gene matches. CDR3 length equals 13 residues. Germline assignment: CDR1 MNHNS and CDR2 SASEGT. The DNA for the CDR3 is TGTGCCAGCAGTAGGGGACAGAGCTACGAGCAGTACTTC. Amino acid sequence: CASSRGQSYEQYF.